Sequencing of this T cell receptor (beta chain) was carried out in a study of glioma-infiltrating T cells. The study, taken as a whole, reports: Very few CDR3 sequences were shared between tissue and blood. Non-neoplastic patients had below-expected tissue-blood divergence, while all gliomas exceeded expectation.

The iRepertoire nested amplicon-rescue multiplex PCR amplified TCR alpha and beta CDR3s from RNA. TCRdb reanalysed the multiplex PCR reads using MiXCR and keeps one entry per CDR3 protein. The sample includes approximately 100,000 distinct CDR3 sequences, less than 30% seen only once; the top ten take approximately 35%. In its sample, this clonotype was seen many times. The target antigen is unknown. The V gene lost 5 bases and the J gene lost 1 base, with 12 bases spanning the gap. CDR1 is DFQATT, CDR2 SNEGSKA, per germline (reference sequence). The CDR3 length is 14 residues. This chain links TRBV20-1 with TRBJ2-1, with D possibly TRBD2 on 5 matching bases. The sequence was collected from a human donor with low-grade glioma or glioblastoma, undergoing nonglioma brain surgery, or in good health (not recorded which). Sequenced input: glioma tissue, nonneoplastic brain tissue, or PBMCs (not recorded which). As DNA, the CDR3 is TGCAGTGCTGTTAGCGTAGCGTCCTACAATGAGCAGTTCTTC. Its translation: CSAVSVASYNEQFF.